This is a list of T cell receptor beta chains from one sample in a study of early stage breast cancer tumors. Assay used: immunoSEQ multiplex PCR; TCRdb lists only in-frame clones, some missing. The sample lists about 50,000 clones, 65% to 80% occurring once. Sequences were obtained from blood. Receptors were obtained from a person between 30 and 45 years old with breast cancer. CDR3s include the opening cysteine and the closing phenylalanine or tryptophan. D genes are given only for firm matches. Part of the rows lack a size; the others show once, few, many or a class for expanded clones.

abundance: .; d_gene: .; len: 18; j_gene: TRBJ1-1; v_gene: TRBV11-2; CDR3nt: TGTGCCAGCAGATGGGTTCACCTATTAGGGGATATGAACACTGAAGCTTTCTTT; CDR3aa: CASRWVHLLGDMNTEAFF
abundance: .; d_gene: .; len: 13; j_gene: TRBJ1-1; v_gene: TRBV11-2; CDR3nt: TGTGCCAGCAGCCCTAATACAGGGCGTGAAGCTTTCTTT; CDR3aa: CASSPNTGREAFF
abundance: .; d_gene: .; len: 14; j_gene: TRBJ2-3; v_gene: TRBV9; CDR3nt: TGTGCCAGCACGGTGGGGTTTACCACAGATACGCAGTATTTT; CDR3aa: CASTVGFTTDTQYF
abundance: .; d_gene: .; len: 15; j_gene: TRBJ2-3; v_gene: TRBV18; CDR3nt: TGTGCCAGCTCACCCCGGGACTTAAGCACAGATACGCAGTATTTT; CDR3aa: CASSPRDLSTDTQYF
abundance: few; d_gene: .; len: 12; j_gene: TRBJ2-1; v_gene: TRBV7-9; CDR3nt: TGTGCCAGCAGCTTAGACGACCGTGAGCAGTTCTTC; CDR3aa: CASSLDDREQFF
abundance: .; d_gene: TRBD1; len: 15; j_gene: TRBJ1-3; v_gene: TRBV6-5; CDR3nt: TGTGCCAGCAGTCCGGACAGGGCTTCTGGAAACACCATATATTTT; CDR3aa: CASSPDRASGNTIYF
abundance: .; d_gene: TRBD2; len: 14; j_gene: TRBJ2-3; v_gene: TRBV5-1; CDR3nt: TGCGCCAGCAGCCATCGACTAGCCCCAGATACGCAGTATTTT; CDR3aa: CASSHRLAPDTQYF
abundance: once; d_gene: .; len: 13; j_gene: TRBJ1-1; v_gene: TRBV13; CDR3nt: TGTGCCAGCAGGCGGGGGATTGGAACTGAAGCTTTCTTT; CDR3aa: CASRRGIGTEAFF
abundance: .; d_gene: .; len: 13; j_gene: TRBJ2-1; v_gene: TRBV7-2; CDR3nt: TGTGCCAGCAGCTTAATGTTCTACAATGAGCAGTTCTTC; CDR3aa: CASSLMFYNEQFF
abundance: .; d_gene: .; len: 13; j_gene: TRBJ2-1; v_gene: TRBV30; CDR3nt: TGTGCCTGCGGGGATGAGGGCCGTCCCGAGCAGTTCTTC; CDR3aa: CACGDEGRPEQFF
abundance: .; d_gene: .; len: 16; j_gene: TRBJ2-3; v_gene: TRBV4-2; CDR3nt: TGTGCCAGCAGCCAATATAGTATGAAGAGCACAGATACGCAGTATTTT; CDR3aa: CASSQYSMKSTDTQYF
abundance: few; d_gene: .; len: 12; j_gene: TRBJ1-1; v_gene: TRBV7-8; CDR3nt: TGTGCCAGCAGCCCGGGCCGTACTGAAGCTTTCTTT; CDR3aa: CASSPGRTEAFF
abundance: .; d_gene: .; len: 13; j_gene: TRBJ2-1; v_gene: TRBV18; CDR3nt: TGTGCCAGCTCAACGACGCCGGACAATGAGCAGTTCTTC; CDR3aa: CASSTTPDNEQFF
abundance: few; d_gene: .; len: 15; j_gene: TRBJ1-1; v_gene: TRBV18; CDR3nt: TGTGCCAGCTCACGATCGAGGGACGAGAACACTGAAGCTTTCTTT; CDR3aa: CASSRSRDENTEAFF
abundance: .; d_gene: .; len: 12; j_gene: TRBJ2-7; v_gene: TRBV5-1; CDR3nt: TGCGCCAGCAGCTTGGGCGACCCGGGGAGGTACTTC; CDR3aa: CASSLGDPGRYF
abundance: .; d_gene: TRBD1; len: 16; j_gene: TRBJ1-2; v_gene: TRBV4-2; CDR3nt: TGTGCCAGCAGCCAAGTTCTCCAGGGGGAAGACTATGGCTACACCTTC; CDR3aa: CASSQVLQGEDYGYTF
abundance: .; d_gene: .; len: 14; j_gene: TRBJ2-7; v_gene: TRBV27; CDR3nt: TGTGCCAGCAGTAACCCAGGGGCATCCTACGAGCAGTACTTC; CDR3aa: CASSNPGASYEQYF
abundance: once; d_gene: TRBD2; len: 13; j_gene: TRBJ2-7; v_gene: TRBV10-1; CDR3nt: TGCGCCAGCAGTGTAGCGGGCGGGGACGAGCAGTACTTC; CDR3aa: CASSVAGGDEQYF
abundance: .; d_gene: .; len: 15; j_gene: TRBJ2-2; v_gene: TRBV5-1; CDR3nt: TGCGCCAGCAGCTTGGCGGGGGTTGGCACCGGGGAGCTGTTTTTT; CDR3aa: CASSLAGVGTGELFF
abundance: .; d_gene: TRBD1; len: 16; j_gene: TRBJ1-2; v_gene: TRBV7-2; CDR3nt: TGTGCCAGCAGCTGGGACTGGGACAGTACGACTTATGGCTACACCTTC; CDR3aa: CASSWDWDSTTYGYTF
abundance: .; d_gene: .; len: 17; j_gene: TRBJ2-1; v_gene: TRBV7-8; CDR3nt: TGTGCCAGCAGCTTAGAGGTCGGAGCATTCTCCTACAATGAGCAGTTCTTC; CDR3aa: CASSLEVGAFSYNEQFF
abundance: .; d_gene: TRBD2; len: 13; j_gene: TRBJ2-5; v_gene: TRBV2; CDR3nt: TGTGCCAGCAGTCTGGGACTAGCGGAGACCCAGTACTTC; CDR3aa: CASSLGLAETQYF
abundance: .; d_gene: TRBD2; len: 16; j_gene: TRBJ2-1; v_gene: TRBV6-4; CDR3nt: TGTGCCAGCAGTCAAACCGGGACTAGCGGATACAATGAGCAGTTCTTC; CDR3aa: CASSQTGTSGYNEQFF
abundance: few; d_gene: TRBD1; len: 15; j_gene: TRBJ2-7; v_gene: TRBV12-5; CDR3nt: TGTGCTAGTGGTTTGCGCGGACAGGGCCCCTACGAGCAGTACTTC; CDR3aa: CASGLRGQGPYEQYF
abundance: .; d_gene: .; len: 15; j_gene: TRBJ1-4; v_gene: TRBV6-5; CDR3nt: TGTGCCAGCAGTTACCCTTACGCGGTCGGGGAAAAACTGTTTTTT; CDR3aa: CASSYPYAVGEKLFF
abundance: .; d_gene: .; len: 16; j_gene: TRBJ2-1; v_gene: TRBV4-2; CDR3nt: TGTGCCAGCAGCCCCCAGGGCGGGATGTCCTACAATGAGCAGTTCTTC; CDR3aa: CASSPQGGMSYNEQFF
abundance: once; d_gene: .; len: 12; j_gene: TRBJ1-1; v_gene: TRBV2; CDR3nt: TGTGCCAGCAAGTCCCCCACCTCTGTAGCTTTCTTT; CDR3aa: CASKSPTSVAFF
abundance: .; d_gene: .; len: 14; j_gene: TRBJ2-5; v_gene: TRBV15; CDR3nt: TGTGCCACCAGCAGAGGGCGGTCGGGTGAGACCCAGTACTTC; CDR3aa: CATSRGRSGETQYF
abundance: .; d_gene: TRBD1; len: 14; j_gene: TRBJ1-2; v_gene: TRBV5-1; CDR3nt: TGCGCCAGCAGCCCGGTGACAGGGGGCGGTGGCTACACCTTC; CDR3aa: CASSPVTGGGGYTF
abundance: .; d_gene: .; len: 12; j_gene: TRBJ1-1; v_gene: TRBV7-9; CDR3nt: TGTGCCAGCAGCAGGACGGAACGGGGGGCTTTCTTT; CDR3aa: CASSRTERGAFF
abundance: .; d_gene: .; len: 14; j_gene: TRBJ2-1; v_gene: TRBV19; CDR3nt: TGTGCCAGTAGTGGGTCTAGCGAGTACAATGAGCAGTTCTTC; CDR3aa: CASSGSSEYNEQFF
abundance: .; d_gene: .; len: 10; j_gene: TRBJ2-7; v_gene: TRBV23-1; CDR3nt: TGCGCCAGCAGCCTCTACGAGCAGTACTTC; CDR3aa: CASSLYEQYF
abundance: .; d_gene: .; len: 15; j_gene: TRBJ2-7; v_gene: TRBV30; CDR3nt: TGTGCCTGGAGTCCAGGGCGGGATACCCGCCACGAGCAGTACTTC; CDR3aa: CAWSPGRDTRHEQYF
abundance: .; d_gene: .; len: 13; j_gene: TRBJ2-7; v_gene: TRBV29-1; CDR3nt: TGCAGCGGAGTGCAGGGGTGGGGTTACGAGCAGTACTTC; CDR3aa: CSGVQGWGYEQYF
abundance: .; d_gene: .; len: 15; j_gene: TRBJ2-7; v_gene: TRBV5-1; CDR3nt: TGCGCCAGCAGCTTGGCTGGGACATACGACTACGAGCAGTACTTC; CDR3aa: CASSLAGTYDYEQYF
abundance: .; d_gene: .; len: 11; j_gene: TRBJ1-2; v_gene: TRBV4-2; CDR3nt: TGTGCCAGCAGCCAAGTCGGTGGCTACACCTTC; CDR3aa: CASSQVGGYTF
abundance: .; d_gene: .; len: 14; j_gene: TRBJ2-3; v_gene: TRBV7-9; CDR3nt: TGTGCCAGCAGCTTAGGGGGGGACATAGGACCGCTTTATTTT; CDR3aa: CASSLGGDIGPLYF
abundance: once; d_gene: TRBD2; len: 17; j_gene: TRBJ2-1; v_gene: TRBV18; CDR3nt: TGTGCCAGCTCACCAACGGGACTAGCGGGAGGGCCGCCCGAGCAGTTCTTC; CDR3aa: CASSPTGLAGGPPEQFF
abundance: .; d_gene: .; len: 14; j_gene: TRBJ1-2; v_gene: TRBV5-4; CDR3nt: TGTGCCAGCAGCCCCGCAACGACTAACTATGGCTACACCTTC; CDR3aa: CASSPATTNYGYTF
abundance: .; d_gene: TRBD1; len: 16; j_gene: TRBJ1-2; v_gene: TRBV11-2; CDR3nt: TGTGCCAGCAGCTTACAAAGACAGGGGGCGATTGTTGGCTACACCTTC; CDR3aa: CASSLQRQGAIVGYTF
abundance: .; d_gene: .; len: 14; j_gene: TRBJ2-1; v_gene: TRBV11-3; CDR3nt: TGTGCCAGCAGTCCGGGAGACAGCCACAATGAGCAGTTCTTC; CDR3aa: CASSPGDSHNEQFF